One and the same sample provided the 15 T cell receptor beta chains below, sequenced in a study of shared clonotypes between healthy human individuals. The data were produced by immunoSEQ multiplex PCR, yet TCRdb's version contains in-frame clones alone and is incomplete. The data hold roughly 1,000,000 clones, with approximately 80% observed a single time. Sample: memory CD4+ T cells from PBMCs. Subset denoted: CD45RA-negative fraction. The source is a man aged 18 to 29 in good health. Some clones in this sample may be carry-over from other donors' samples.

CDR3 loop: CASRGQGFYGEQYF. CDR3 nucleotides: TGTGCCAGCAGAGGTCAGGGGTTTTACGGCGAGCAGTACTTC. The chain links TRBV6-5 to TRBJ2-7; TRBD1 is a possible D gene (6 bases). Germline V CDR1 and CDR2: MNHEY, SVGAGI. The germline V and J ends were trimmed by 6 bases and 6 bases, with 18 bases remaining between them. This CDR3 has 14 amino acids.

The gene calls are TRBV5-4 and TRBJ2-5; a weak D match, TRBD1 (6 bases). This CDR3 spans 16 amino acids. With 0 bases removed from V and 2 bases from J, the gap between germline ends came to 14 bases. Germline V lookup: CDR1 SGHNT, CDR2 YYREEE (reference sequence). CDR3 in DNA: TGTGCCAGCAGCTTGGGAGGCCAGGGGCGGCAAGAGACCCAGTACTTC. Amino acids: CASSLGGQGRQETQYF. Complete variable domain (other parts from reference TRBV5-4 and TRBJ2-5): ETGVTQSPTHLIKTRGQQVTLRCSSQSGHNTVSWYQQALGQGPQFIFQYYREEENGRGNFPPRFSGLQFPNYSSELNVNALELDDSALYLCASSLGGQGRQETQYFGPGTRLLVL.

This clone appeared a single time. Other DNA sequences in this specimen translate into the identical CDR3. The chain uses TRBV28 and TRBJ2-2; 9 positions agree with TRBD1. Per germline, CDR1 MDHEN and CDR2 SYDVKM. The CDR3 totals 15 residues. With 4 bases clipped from V and 4 bases from J, the junction kept 4 bases outside the gene matches. The CDR3 loop reads CASSSGQGSTGELFF. Here the CDR3 DNA reads TGTGCCAGCAGTTCGGGACAGGGAAGCACCGGGGAGCTGTTTTTT. The entire variable domain, with the rest obtained from reference TRBV28 and TRBJ2-2, is as follows: DVKVTQSSRYLVKRTGEKVFLECVQDMDHENMFWYRQDPGLGLRLIYFSYDVKMKEKGDIPEGYSVSREKKERFSLILESASTNQTSMYLCASSSGQGSTGELFFGEGSRLTVL.

The genes are TRBV2 and TRBJ2-7; 8 bases match TRBD1. This CDR3 spans 13 amino acids. After removal of 4 bases from V and 5 bases from J, the junction contained 4 bases not matched to a gene. Looked up from germline, CDR1 is SNHLY and CDR2 is FYNNEI. The CDR3 nucleotides read TGTGCCAGCAGTGGAGACAGGGGCGACGAGCAGTACTTC. The encoded protein is CASSGDRGDEQYF.

The V call is TRBV9, the J call TRBJ1-4; TRBD1 is a possible D gene (5 bases). The CDR3 spans 15 residues. The V end was cut by 4 bases, the J end by 4 bases, with 14 bases between. Germline V gene lookup returns CDR1 SGDLS and CDR2 YYNGEE. The CDR3 DNA is TGTGCCAGCAGCCCTGGGAGGGGCTTTAATGAAAAACTGTTTTTT. Translation: CASSPGRGFNEKLFF.

J is TRBJ2-1 and V is TRBV27; 9 nucleotides align to TRBD1. Germline trimming cut 2 bases from V and 4 bases from J; bases unmatched to any gene: 15. Germline V gene sequence: CDR1 MNHEY, CDR2 SMNVEV (reference sequence). The CDR3 length is 19 residues. The CDR3 DNA reads TGTGCCAGCAGTTTAGGTCCGGACATACAGGGGGCGGTGTACAATGAGCAGTTCTTC. This codes for CASSLGPDIQGAVYNEQFF.

This chain joins TRBV7-2 and TRBJ2-7; perhaps TRBD2 as D (5 bases). V was trimmed by 3 bases and J by 1 base, leaving 7 bases between them. The V gene's germline CDR1 is SGHTA and CDR2 FQGNSA. The CDR3 covers 13 residues. CDR3 in DNA: TGTGCCAGCAGCTTGCGGGTTTCCTACGAGCAGTACTTC. Residues: CASSLRVSYEQYF. The variable domain in full, completed from reference TRBV7-2 and TRBJ2-7, reads GAGVSQSPSNKVTEKGKDVELRCDPISGHTALYWYRQSLGQGLEFLIYFQGNSAPDKSGLPSDRFSAERTGGSVSTLTIQRTQQEDSAVYLCASSLRVSYEQYFGPGTRLTVT.

This chain connects TRBV11-3 to TRBJ2-2, with a tentative D call TRBD1 (6 bases). The germline V and J ends were trimmed by 0 bases and 4 bases, with 9 bases remaining between them. The length of the CDR3 is 15 residues. Germline V gene sequence: CDR1 SGHNT, CDR2 YENEEA. The CDR3 nucleotides read TGTGCCAGCAGCTTAGAACAGGGATTCACCGGGGAGCTGTTTTTT. Translation: CASSLEQGFTGELFF. Full variable domain (remainder filled in from reference TRBV11-3 and TRBJ2-2): EAGVVQSPRYKIIEKKQPVAFWCNPISGHNTLYWYLQNLGQGPELLIRYENEEAVDDSQLPKDRFSAERLKGVDSTLKIQPAELGDSAVYLCASSLEQGFTGELFFGEGSRLTVL.

The chain uses TRBV11-2 and TRBJ1-4; perhaps TRBD1 as D (5 bases). Germline CDR1 reads SGHAT; CDR2 reads FQNNGV. The V end lost 1 base, the J end lost 5 bases, and 14 bases lay between the germline ends. The CDR3 totals 16 residues. The CDR3 spells CASSLGRGGKNEKLFF. In nucleotides, the CDR3 is TGTGCCAGCAGCTTAGGGCGGGGCGGGAAGAATGAAAAACTGTTTTTT.

This clone has only a few counts. This chain joins TRBV5-1 and TRBJ2-3; no firm D call. Trimming cost V 4 bases and J 6 bases, with 12 bases left between them. CDR1 and CDR2 from the germline V gene are SGHRS and YFSETQ. CDR3 length equals 13 residues. CDR3 nucleotides: TGCGCCAGCAGCGGTGGATCCGGGGATACGCAGTATTTT. Translated: CASSGGSGDTQYF.

This chain joins TRBV2 and TRBJ2-1; TRBD2 aligns across 12 bases. CDR1 and CDR2 (germline): SNHLY, FYNNEI. V dropped 6 bases and J dropped 9; count of bases not matched to a gene: 9. The CDR3 has 15 amino acids. The CDR3 sequence is CASSETSGSSGEQFF. The DNA for the CDR3 is TGTGCCAGCAGCGAGACTAGCGGGAGTTCGGGTGAGCAGTTCTTC. Complete variable domain (other parts from reference TRBV2 and TRBJ2-1): EPEVTQTPSHQVTQMGQEVILRCVPISNHLYFYWYRQILGQKVEFLVSFYNNEISEKSEIFDDQFSVERPDGSNFTLKIRSTKLEDSAMYFCASSETSGSSGEQFFGPGTRLTVL.

The rearrangement uses TRBV6-5 and TRBJ1-5; no clear D gene. The CDR3 covers 13 residues. Germline CDR1 is MNHEY and CDR2 is SVGAGI. V was clipped by 7 bases and J by 3 bases, with 10 bases between them. DNA of the CDR3: TGTGCCAGCATGCATACCCTCAATCAGCCCCAGCATTTT. Translation gives CASMHTLNQPQHF.

The genes are TRBV5-1 and TRBJ2-1, with 10 bases that match TRBD2. With 0 bases clipped from V and 0 bases from J, the junction kept 9 bases outside the gene matches. CDR3 size: 19 residues. Germline values: CDR1 SGHRS, CDR2 YFSETQ. In DNA form, the CDR3 reads TGCGCCAGCAGCTTGGTATCTAGCGGGAGCCCGATCTCCTACAATGAGCAGTTCTTC. Residues: CASSLVSSGSPISYNEQFF.

The J gene is TRBJ2-1, the V gene TRBV25-1, with a weak D call TRBD2 (6 bases). This CDR3 contains 16 residues. V lost 5 bases to trimming and J lost 6 bases, with 20 bases between them. CDR1 and CDR2 from the germline V gene are MGHDK and SYGVNS. In DNA, the CDR3 is TGTGCCAGCAGTCGGGCTGGGGCTAGCGAAGGCAATGAGCAGTTCTTC. It yields the protein CASSRAGASEGNEQFF.

In nucleotides, the CDR3 is TGTGCCAGCAGCTTAAAGGGCCACACTGAAGCTTTCTTT. Protein product: CASSLKGHTEAFF. The chain employs TRBV7-9 and TRBJ1-1; no clear D gene. V shed 2 bases and J shed 3 bases, with 7 bases lying between them. The length of the CDR3 is 13 residues. Germline values: CDR1 SEHNR, CDR2 FQNEAQ (reference sequence).